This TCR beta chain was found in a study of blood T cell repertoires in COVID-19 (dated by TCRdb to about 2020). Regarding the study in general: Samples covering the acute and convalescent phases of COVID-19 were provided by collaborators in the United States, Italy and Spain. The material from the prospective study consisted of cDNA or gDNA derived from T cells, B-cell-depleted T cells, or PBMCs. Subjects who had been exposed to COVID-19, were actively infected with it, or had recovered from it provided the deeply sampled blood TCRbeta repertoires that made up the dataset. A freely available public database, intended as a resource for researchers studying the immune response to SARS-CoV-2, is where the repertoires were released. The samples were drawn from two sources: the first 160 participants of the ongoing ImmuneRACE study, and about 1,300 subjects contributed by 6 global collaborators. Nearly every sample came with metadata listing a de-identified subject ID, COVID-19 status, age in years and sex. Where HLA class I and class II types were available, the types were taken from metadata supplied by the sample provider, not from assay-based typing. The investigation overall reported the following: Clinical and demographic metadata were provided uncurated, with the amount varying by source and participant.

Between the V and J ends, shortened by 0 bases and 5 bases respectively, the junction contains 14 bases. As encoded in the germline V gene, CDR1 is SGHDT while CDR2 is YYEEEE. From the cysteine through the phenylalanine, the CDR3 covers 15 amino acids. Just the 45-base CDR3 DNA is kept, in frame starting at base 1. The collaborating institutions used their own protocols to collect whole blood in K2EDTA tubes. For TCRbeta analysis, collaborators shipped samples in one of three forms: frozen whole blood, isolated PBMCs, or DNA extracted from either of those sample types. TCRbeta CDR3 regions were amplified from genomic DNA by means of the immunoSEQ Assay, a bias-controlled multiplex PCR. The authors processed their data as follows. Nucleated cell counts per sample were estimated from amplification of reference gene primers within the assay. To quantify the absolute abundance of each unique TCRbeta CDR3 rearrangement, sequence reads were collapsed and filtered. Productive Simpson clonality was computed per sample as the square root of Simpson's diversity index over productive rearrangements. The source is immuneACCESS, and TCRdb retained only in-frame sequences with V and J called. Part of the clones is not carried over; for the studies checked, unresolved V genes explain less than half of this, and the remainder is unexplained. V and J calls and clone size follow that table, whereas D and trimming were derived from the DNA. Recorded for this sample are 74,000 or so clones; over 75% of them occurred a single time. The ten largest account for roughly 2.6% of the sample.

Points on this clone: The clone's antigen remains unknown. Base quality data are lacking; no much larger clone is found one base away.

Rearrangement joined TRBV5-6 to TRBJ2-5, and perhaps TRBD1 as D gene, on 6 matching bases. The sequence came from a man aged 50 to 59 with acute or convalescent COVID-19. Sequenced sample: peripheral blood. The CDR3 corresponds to CASSLGAGAGETQYF. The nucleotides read TGTGCCAGCAGCTTGGGAGCAGGGGCTGGGGAGACCCAGTACTTC.